Listed below are T cell receptor beta chains from one sample, sequenced in a study of CD8 T cells in ankylosing spondylitis. TCRdb used MiXCR to reprocess the 5' RACE reads, holding one entry per CDR3 protein. The sample includes 300,000 to 350,000 distinct CDR3 sequences, more than 20% of them seen just once. The source material was blood, either unsorted or a sorted T cell fraction (not recorded which). The receptors stem from a female donor with ankylosing spondylitis or in good health (not recorded which). CDR3s include the opening cysteine and the closing phenylalanine or tryptophan. The order of the fields is D gene, J gene, V gene, clone size, CDR3 DNA, CDR3 protein. A D gene is named only where the DNA matches it firmly. Not every row has a clone size; where given, it reads once, few, many or a size class.

TRBD2 TRBJ2-3 TRBV5-1 NA TGCGCCAGCAGCTTCAGACTAGCGGAGGGGAGCACAGATACGCAGTATTTT CASSFRLAEGSTDTQYF
TRBD2 TRBJ2-1 TRBV9 NA TGTGCCAGCAGCGGGAGCGGGAGGAACAATGAGCAGTTCTTC CASSGSGRNNEQFF
NA TRBJ2-7 TRBV6-2/TRBV6-3 NA TGTGCCAGCAGTTACTCGATTAAGGGAGACGATTCCTACGAGCAGTACTTC CASSYSIKGDDSYEQYF
NA TRBJ1-2 TRBV12-3/TRBV12-4 NA TGTGCCAGCAGCATAGCGGGGTTCCGCTATGGCTACACCTTC CASSIAGFRYGYTF
TRBD2 TRBJ2-1 TRBV28 NA TGTGCCAGCAGTTTAATGGGGACTAGAGGTAGCAATGAGCAGTTCTTC CASSLMGTRGSNEQFF
NA TRBJ1-1 TRBV6-1 NA TGTGCCAGCACCTTCAACAGGGCCTACACTGAAGCTTTCTTT CASTFNRAYTEAFF
NA TRBJ2-7 TRBV6-5 few TGTGCCAGCAGTAACCCCGGAGGAAGGAGGCACGAGCAGTACTTC CASSNPGGRRHEQYF
NA TRBJ2-1 TRBV15 NA TGTGCCACCAGCAGAGATCAACAGTCCTACAATGAGCAGTTCTTC CATSRDQQSYNEQFF
TRBD1 TRBJ2-1 TRBV11-2 few TGTGCCAGCAGCTTAGATCGGGGACGAGGGGGCGATGAGCAGTTCTTC CASSLDRGRGGDEQFF
NA TRBJ2-1 TRBV11-2 few TGTGCCAGCAGCAGACAGGGGTCAAAAACGGGAGGGCCGGGGAGAGAGCAGTTCTTC CASSRQGSKTGGPGREQFF
NA TRBJ1-3 TRBV12-3/TRBV12-4 many TGTGCCAGCAGTTTATCGGCAGGCCCGGGTGTCACCATATATTTT CASSLSAGPGVTIYF
NA TRBJ2-7 TRBV6-4 NA TGTGCCAGCAGTGACTCAGGTGATCCCTACGAGCAGTACTTC CASSDSGDPYEQYF
TRBD1 TRBJ2-6 TRBV12-3/TRBV12-4 many TGTGCCAGCAGTATGGGGACAGCGTCTGGGGCCAACGTCCTGACTTTC CASSMGTASGANVLTF
NA TRBJ1-2 TRBV5-6 many TGTGCCAGCAGCTTTGGCGACTATGGCTACACCTTC CASSFGDYGYTF
NA TRBJ2-7 TRBV18 NA TGTGCCAGCTCGTCAGGGGCCTTACACTCCTACGAGCAGTACTTC CASSSGALHSYEQYF
NA TRBJ2-1 TRBV28 NA TGTGCCAGCAGTCCGACAATTACTTGGATGTTCTTC CASSPTITWMFF
TRBD2 TRBJ2-7 TRBV7-9 few TGTGCCAGCAGCTTAGATTCTGCGGGAGGGCCCGACGAGCAGTACTTC CASSLDSAGGPDEQYF
TRBD2 TRBJ2-7 TRBV6-1 many TGTGCCAGCAGCCCCAGGCTAGCGGGAGCCTACGAGCAGTACTTC CASSPRLAGAYEQYF
NA TRBJ2-7 TRBV6-5 NA TGTGCCAGCAGTTCCCAGGGTCCGGGCTACGAGCAGTACTTC CASSSQGPGYEQYF
TRBD1 TRBJ2-3 TRBV29-1 few TGCAGCGTTGGGGGGACAGGGGGGAGGACAGATACGCAGTATTTT CSVGGTGGRTDTQYF
NA TRBJ2-7 TRBV7-2 NA TGTGCCAGCAGCTCCGAAAGGTTATCCTACGAGCAGTACTTC CASSSERLSYEQYF
NA TRBJ2-7 TRBV12-3/TRBV12-4 NA TGTGCCAGCAGTTTAATTCAGGGAGCCTACGAGCAGTACTTC CASSLIQGAYEQYF
NA TRBJ2-7 TRBV20-1 NA TGCAGTGCTAGAGATATCGCCCGTGAGGGATTGACCTACGAGCAGTACTTC CSARDIAREGLTYEQYF
TRBD2 TRBJ2-2 TRBV18 few TGTGCCAGCTCACCCAGACTAGCGGGAGCCCTTCCTGCGAACACCGGGGAGCTGTTTTTT CASSPRLAGALPANTGELFF
TRBD2 TRBJ2-1 TRBV20-1 few TGCAGCTCGATGACTAGCGCCTACAATGAGCAGTTCTTC CSSMTSAYNEQFF
NA TRBJ2-1 TRBV7-2 many TGTGCCAGTGGAAGGACATCCTACAATGAGCAGTTCTTC CASGRTSYNEQFF
NA TRBJ1-1 TRBV6-1 many TGTGCCAGCATGATAGCAGGGATGAACACTGAAGCTTTCTTT CASMIAGMNTEAFF
TRBD2 TRBJ2-7 TRBV5-1 NA TGCGCCAGCAGCTTCGGACTAGCGTCCTACGAGCAGTACTTC CASSFGLASYEQYF
NA TRBJ2-7 TRBV20-1 NA TGCAGTGGGGGCTACTCCTACGAGCAGTACTTC CSGGYSYEQYF
NA TRBJ1-5 TRBV6-1 NA TGTGCCAGCAGTGAAGTGGGGGCGAATCAGCCCCAGCATTTT CASSEVGANQPQHF
NA TRBJ2-7 TRBV3-1 NA TGTGCCAGCGGGGGCAGACCTTTGTACTTC CASGGRPLYF
NA TRBJ1-1 TRBV6-2/TRBV6-3 few TGTGCCAGCAGTTACCTAGGCACTGAAGCTTTCTTT CASSYLGTEAFF
NA TRBJ1-1 TRBV12-3/TRBV12-4 many TGTGCCAGCATCCGGCTGAACACTGAAGCTTTCTTT CASIRLNTEAFF
NA TRBJ2-4 TRBV12-3/TRBV12-4 NA TGTGCCAGCAGTTTAGCGCTGGCAGGGATGAGGACCAAAAACATTCAGTACTTC CASSLALAGMRTKNIQYF
NA TRBJ1-2 TRBV12-3/TRBV12-4 many TGTGCCAGCAGTTTAAACAGGGCCTATGGCTACACCTTC CASSLNRAYGYTF
TRBD1 TRBJ2-5 TRBV7-2 NA TGTGCCAGCAGCGCCCGACAGGGGGGACAGACCCAGTACTTC CASSARQGGQTQYF
TRBD1 TRBJ2-5 TRBV5-1 few TGCGCCAGCTCGCGACAGGGCGGAGAGACCCAGTACTTC CASSRQGGETQYF
NA TRBJ2-7 TRBV29-1 many TGCAGCGTTGGCGCAGGGGAGACCTACGAGCAGTACTTC CSVGAGETYEQYF
NA TRBJ1-1 TRBV9 NA TGTGCCAGCAGCGTCCAGACAGGCATGAACACTGAAGCTTTCTTT CASSVQTGMNTEAFF
TRBD1 TRBJ1-1 TRBV20-1 NA TGCAGTGCCCCCCCGGGCAGGGGGCACACTGAAGCTTTCTTT CSAPPGRGHTEAFF
NA TRBJ1-6 TRBV6-5 NA TGTGCCAGCAGACCGATCTTCTATAATTCACCCCTCCACTTT CASRPIFYNSPLHF